This TCR beta chain was obtained from a study of blood T cell repertoires in COVID-19. Sequencing used immunoSEQ multiplex PCR; TCRdb keeps in-frame clones, though not all of them. Of some 300,000 clones in the sample, roughly 90% were seen once. Germline V gene lookup returns CDR1 GTSNPN and CDR2 SVGIG (reference sequence). The V gene lost 4 bases and the J gene lost 4 bases, with 10 bases spanning the gap. This CDR3 has 12 residues. Individuals aged about 18 to 100 years were recruited from roughly 22 US areas. Material for sequencing was PBMCs or T cells enriched from blood (not recorded which). The chain is built from TRBV30 and TRBJ1-2; maybe TRBD1 (5 bases). This sequence originates from a woman aged 45-60 years who had been exposed to COVID-19. As DNA, the CDR3 is TGTGCCTGGACCAGGGTGGGCTATGGCTACACCTTC. It is translated as CAWTRVGYGYTF.